This T cell receptor beta chain was retrieved from a study of cytomegalovirus exposure and HLA in healthy donors. About the research overall: Of several hundred genotyped donors, 80% to 85% grouped in the Caucasian-associated ancestry cluster.

Germline V gene lookup returns CDR1 SGHVS and CDR2 FNYEAQ. V was cut by 1 base and J by 2 bases, with 15 bases left in between. The CDR3 runs 17 residues. 13 Jbeta primers and 60 Vbeta primers were used for the PCR. In the study's own analysis: Tens of millions of unique TCR beta chains, 9 million to 11 million shared, were counted in a later analysis. Using immunoSEQ multiplex PCR, the repertoire was profiled, and TCRdb retains in-frame clones only, with some absent. V and J calls and clone size follow that table, whereas D and trimming were derived from the DNA. The sample shows fewer than 120,000 clones, 80% to 85% of them seen only once.

This chain uses TRBV7-6 with TRBJ1-5, with D possibly being TRBD1 (6 bases). Source material: PBMCs. This TCR came from a woman aged 55-69 years in good health and CMV-seropositive. The CDR3 loop is CASSLVGRGAGNQPQHF. Here the CDR3 DNA reads TGTGCCAGCAGCTTAGTGGGACGGGGGGCCGGCAATCAGCCCCAGCATTTT.